This note documents a single T cell receptor (beta chain) sequence. Antigen unknown. Trimming removed 1 base from V and 3 bases from J, with 5 bases in between. Germline CDR1 is GTSNPN and CDR2 is SVGIG (reference sequence). The CDR3 spans 12 residues. The record originates from a study of T cell responses to AZD1222 COVID-19 vaccine. Study results and caveats: Researchers took repertoire samples only after the peak T cell response had come. Among vaccine-associated CD4 TCRs, coverage spanned spike, with dominance at 160-218 and 743-854. Baseline testing showed seropositivity in only a handful of AZD1222 recipients. Donors were chiefly white British, with a greater number of females, and clonal diversity was perhaps underestimated.

Here immunoSEQ multiplex PCR was the method, and the copy in TCRdb shows in-frame clones only, minus some. This sample has 80,000 to 100,000 clones, with about 83% found just once. Sequenced here: peripheral blood, sampled 28 days after the second AZD1222 dose. The sequence came from an adult who received the AZD1222 COVID-19 vaccine. The genes are TRBV30 and TRBJ2-3; D unresolved. The CDR3: CAWSGQTDTQYF. Written as DNA, the CDR3 is TGTGCCTGGAGTGGTCAGACAGATACGCAGTATTTT.